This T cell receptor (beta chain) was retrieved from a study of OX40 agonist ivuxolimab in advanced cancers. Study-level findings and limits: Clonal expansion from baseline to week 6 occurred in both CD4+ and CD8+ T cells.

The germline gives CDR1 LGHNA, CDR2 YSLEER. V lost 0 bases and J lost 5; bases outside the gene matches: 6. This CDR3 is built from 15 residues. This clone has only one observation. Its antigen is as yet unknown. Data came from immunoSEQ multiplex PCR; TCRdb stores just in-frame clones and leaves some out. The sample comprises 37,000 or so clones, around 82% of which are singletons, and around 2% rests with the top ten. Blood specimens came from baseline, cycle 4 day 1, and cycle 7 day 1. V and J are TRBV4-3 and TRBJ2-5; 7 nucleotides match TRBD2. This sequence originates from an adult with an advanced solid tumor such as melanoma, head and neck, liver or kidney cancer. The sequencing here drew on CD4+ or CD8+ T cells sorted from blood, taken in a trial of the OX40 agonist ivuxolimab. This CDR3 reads CASSQDRLAGETQYF. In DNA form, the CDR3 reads TGCGCCAGCAGCCAAGATAGACTAGCAGGGGAGACCCAGTACTTC.